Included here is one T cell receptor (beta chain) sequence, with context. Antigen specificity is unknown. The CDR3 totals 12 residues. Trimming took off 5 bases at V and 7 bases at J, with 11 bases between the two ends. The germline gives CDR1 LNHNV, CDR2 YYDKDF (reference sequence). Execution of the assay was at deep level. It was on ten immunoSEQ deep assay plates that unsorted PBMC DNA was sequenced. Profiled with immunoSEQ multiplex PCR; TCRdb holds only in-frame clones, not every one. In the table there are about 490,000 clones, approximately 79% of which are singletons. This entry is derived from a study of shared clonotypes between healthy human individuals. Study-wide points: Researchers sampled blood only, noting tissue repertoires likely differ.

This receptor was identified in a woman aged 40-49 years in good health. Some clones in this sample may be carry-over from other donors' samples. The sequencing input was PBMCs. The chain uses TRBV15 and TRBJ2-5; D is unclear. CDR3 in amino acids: CATSQRVGTQYF. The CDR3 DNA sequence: TGTGCCACCAGCCAGAGAGTGGGGACCCAGTACTTC. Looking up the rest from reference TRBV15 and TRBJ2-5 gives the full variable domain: DAMVIQNPRYQVTQFGKPVTLSCSQTLNHNVMYWYQQKSSQAPKLLFHYYDKDFNNEADTPDNFQSRRPNTSFCFLDIRSPGLGDTAMYLCATSQRVGTQYFGPGTRLLVL.